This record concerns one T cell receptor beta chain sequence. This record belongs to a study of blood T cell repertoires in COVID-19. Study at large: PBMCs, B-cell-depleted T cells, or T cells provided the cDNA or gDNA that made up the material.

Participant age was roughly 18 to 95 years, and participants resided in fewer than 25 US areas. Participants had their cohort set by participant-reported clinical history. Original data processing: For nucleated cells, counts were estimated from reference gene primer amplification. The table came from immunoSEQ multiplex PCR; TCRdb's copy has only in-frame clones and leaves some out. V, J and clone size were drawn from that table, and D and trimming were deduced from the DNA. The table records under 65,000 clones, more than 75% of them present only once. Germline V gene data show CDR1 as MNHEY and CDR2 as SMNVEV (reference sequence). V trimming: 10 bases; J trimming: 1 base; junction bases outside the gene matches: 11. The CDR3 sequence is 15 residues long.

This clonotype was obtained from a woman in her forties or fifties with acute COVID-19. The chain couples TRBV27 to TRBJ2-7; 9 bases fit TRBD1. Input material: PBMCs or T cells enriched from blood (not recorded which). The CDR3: CATSPVDRGSYEQYF. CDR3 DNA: TGTGCCACCAGCCCCGTGGACAGGGGATCCTACGAGCAGTACTTC.